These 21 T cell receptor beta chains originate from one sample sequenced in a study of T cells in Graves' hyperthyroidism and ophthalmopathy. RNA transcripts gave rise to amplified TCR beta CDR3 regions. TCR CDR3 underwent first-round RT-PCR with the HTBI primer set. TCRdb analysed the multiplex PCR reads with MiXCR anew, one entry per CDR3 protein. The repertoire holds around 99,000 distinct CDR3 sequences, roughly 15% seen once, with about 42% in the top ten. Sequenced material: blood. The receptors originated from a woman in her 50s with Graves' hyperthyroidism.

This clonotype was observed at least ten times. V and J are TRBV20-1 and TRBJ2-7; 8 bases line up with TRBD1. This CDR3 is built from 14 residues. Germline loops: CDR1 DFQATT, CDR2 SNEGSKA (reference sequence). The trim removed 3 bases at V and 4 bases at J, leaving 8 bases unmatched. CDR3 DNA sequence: TGCAGTGCTAGCGGGCGACAGGGGACTTACGAGCAGTACGTC. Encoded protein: CSASGRQGTYEQYV.

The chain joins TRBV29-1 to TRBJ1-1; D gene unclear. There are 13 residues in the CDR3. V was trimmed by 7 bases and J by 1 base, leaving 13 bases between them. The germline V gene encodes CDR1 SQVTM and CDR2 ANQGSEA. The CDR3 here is CSGTRDENTEAFF. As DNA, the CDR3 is TGCAGCGGGACCCGTGACGAGAACACTGAAGCTTTCTTT.

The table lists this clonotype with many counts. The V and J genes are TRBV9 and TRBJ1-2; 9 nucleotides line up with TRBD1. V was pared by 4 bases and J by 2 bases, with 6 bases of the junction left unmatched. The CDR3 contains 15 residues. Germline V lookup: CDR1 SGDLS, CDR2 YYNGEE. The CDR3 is CASSLRTGVNYGYTF. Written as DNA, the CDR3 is TGTGCCAGCAGCCTACGGACAGGGGTAAACTATGGCTACACCTTC.

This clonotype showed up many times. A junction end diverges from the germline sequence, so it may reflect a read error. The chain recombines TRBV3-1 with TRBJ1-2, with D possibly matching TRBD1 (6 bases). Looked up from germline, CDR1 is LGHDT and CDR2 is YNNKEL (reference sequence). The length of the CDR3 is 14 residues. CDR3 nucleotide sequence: TGTGCCAGCAGTCAAGGACAGCAAAGAGATGGCTACACCTTC. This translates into CASSQGQQRDGYTF.

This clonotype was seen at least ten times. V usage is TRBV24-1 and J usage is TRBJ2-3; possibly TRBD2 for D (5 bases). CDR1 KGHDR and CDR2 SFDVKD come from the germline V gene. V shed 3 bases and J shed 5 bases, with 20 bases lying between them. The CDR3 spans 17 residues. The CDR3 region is CATSDSRGYNRRDTQYF. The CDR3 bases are TGTGCCACCAGTGATAGCAGAGGGTATAATCGTAGAGATACGCAGTATTTT.

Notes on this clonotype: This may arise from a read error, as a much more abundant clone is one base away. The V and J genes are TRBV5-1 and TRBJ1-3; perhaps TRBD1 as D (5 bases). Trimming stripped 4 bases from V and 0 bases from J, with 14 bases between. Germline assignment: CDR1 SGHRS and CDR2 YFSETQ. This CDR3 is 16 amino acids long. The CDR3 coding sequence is TGCGCCAGCAGCCCGGGACGGGCGGTCTCTGGAAACACCATATATTTT. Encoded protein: CASSPGRAVSGNTIYF.

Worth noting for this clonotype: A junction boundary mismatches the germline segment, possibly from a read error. CDR3 residues: CASSDPRDTPRNF. For the CDR3, the DNA is TGTGCCAGCAGCGACCCGAGGGACACACCTAGGAACTTC. The gene calls are TRBV2 and TRBJ2-5, with D tentatively TRBD1 (6 bases). The germline gives CDR1 SNHLY, CDR2 FYNNEI. This CDR3 comprises 13 residues.

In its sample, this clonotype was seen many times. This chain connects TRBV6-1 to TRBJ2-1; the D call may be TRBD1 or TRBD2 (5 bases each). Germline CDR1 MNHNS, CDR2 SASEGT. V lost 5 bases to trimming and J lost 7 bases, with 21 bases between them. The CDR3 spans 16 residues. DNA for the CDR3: TGTGCCAGCAGTTGGGACCGACATATACGGGGTAATGAGCAGTTCTTC. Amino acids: CASSWDRHIRGNEQFF.

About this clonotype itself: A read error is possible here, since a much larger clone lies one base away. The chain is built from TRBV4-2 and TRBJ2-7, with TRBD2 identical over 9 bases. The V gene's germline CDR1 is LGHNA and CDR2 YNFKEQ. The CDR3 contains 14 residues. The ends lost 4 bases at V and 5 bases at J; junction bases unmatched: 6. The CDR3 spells CASSRTGTSNEQYV. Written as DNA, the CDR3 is TGTGCCAGCAGCCGAACCGGGACTAGCAACGAGCAGTACGTC.

CDR3 region: CSVKSAGAGYGYTF. The CDR3 coding sequence is TGCAGCGTTAAATCGGCGGGGGCCGGCTATGGCTACACCTTC. The chain couples TRBV29-1 to TRBJ1-2; D is possibly TRBD1 (6 bases). This CDR3 spans 14 amino acids. The V end lost 5 bases, the J end lost 4 bases, and 17 bases lay between the germline ends. Germline CDR1 and CDR2: SQVTM and ANQGSEA.

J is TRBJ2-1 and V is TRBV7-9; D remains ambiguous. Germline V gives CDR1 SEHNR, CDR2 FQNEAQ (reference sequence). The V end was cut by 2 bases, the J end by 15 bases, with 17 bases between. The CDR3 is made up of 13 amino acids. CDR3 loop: CASSLLPESVWFF. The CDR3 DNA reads TGTGCCAGCAGCTTATTACCAGAATCGGTTTGGTTCTTC.

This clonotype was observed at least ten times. The CDR3 DNA follows: TGTGCCAGCAGCGCCGGACAGAACGCGCAGGGATGGGGCTACACCTTC. Protein sequence: CASSAGQNAQGWGYTF. The V gene is TRBV5-5, the J gene TRBJ1-2, with D maybe TRBD1 (6 bases). The CDR3 is made up of 16 amino acids. The V end was cut by 4 bases, the J end by 8 bases, with 24 bases between. Germline V gene lookup returns CDR1 SGHKS and CDR2 YYEKEE (reference sequence).

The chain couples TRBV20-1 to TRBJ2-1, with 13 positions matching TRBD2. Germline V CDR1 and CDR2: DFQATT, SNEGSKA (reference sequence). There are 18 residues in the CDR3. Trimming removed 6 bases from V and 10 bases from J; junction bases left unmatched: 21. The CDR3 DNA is TGCAGTGCCCCCGGGACCGGGACTAGCGGGAACCCGGTAGGGGAGCAGTTCTTC. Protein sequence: CSAPGTGTSGNPVGEQFF.

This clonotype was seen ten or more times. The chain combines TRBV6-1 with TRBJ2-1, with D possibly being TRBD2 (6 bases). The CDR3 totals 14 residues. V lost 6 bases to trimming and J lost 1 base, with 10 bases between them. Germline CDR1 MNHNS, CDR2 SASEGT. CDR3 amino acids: CASRPGGSYNEQFF. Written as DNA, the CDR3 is TGTGCCAGCAGGCCCGGGGGTTCCTACAATGAGCAGTTCTTC.

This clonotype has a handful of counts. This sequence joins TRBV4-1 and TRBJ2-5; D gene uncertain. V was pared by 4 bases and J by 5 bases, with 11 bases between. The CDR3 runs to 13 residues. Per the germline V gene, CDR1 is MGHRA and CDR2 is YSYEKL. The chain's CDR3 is CASSLARLETQYF. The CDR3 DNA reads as TGCGCCAGCAGCCTAGCCCGTTTGGAGACCCAGTACTTC.

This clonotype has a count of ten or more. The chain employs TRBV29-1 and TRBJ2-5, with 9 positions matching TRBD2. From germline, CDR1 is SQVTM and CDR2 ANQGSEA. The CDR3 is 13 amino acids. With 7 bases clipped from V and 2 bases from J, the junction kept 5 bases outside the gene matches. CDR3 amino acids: CSAQTSGQETQYF. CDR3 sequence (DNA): TGCAGCGCCCAGACTAGCGGACAAGAGACCCAGTACTTC.

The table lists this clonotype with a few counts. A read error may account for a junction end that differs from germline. The CDR3 spells CAISESKGQAIHF. CDR3 DNA sequence: TGTGCCATCAGTGAGTCTAAGGGACAGGCTATTCACTTC. The chain uses TRBV10-3 and TRBJ2-5, with 8 bases that match TRBD1. From germline, CDR1 is ENHRY and CDR2 SYGVKD. The CDR3 spans 13 residues.

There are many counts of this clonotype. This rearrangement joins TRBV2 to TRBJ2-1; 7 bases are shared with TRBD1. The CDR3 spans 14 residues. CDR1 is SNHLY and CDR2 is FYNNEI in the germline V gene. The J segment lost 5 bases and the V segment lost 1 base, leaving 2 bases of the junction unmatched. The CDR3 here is CASSEVTGNNEQFF. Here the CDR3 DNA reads TGTGCCAGCAGTGAAGTGACAGGGAACAATGAGCAGTTCTTC.

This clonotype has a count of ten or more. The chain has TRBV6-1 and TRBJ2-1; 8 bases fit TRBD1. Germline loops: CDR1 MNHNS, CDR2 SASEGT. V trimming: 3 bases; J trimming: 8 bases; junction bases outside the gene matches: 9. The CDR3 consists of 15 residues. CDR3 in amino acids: CASSEGTGQVDEQFF. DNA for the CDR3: TGTGCCAGCAGTGAGGGGACAGGTCAAGTCGATGAGCAGTTCTTC.

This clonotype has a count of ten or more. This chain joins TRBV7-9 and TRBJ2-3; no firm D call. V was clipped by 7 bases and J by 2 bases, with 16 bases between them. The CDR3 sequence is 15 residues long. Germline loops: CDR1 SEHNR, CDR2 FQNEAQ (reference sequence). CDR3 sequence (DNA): TGTGCCAGCACCTTCCAGCTTCTAAACACAGATACGCAGTATTTT. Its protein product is CASTFQLLNTDTQYF.

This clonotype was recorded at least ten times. CDR3 nucleotides: TGTGCCAGCAGCTACTGGACAGGCGCGAATGAAAAACTGTTTTTT. This translates into CASSYWTGANEKLFF. V gene TRBV5-5 combines with J gene TRBJ1-4, with 7 nucleotides matching TRBD1. With 3 bases clipped from V and 5 bases from J, the junction kept 7 bases outside the gene matches. Per the germline V gene, CDR1 is SGHKS and CDR2 is YYEKEE (reference sequence). The CDR3 is 15 residues long.